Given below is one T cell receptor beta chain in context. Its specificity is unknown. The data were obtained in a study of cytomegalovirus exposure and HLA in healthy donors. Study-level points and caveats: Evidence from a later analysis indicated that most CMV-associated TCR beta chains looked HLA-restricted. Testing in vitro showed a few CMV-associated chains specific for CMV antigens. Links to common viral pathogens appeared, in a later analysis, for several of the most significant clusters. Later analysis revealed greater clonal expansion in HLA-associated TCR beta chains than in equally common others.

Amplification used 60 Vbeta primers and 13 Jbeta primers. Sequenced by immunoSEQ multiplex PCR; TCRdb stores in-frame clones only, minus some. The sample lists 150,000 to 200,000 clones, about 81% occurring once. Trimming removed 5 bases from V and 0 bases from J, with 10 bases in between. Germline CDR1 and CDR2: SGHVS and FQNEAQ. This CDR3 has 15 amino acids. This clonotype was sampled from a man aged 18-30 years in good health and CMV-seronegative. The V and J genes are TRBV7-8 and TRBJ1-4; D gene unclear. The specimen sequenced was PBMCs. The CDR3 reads CASSPLESTNEKLFF. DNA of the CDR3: TGTGCCAGCAGCCCCCTCGAGTCAACTAATGAAAAACTGTTTTTT.